This T cell receptor (beta chain) was recovered during a study of post-analysis software for immune sequencing data. As for the study in general: Relapsing-remitting, secondary progressive and progressive-relapsing forms of multiple sclerosis all featured among disease courses. Regarding the study as a whole: There was significantly lower normalized Chao1 diversity in multiple sclerosis patients than in controls. Under the F measure, samples that were prepared in one batch clustered strongly together. Controls had lower frequencies than patients of a few TRBV segments, which included TRBV5-6, TRBV5-1 and TRBV20-1.

From germline, CDR1 is SGHRS and CDR2 YFSETQ. The CDR3 runs to 14 residues. The V gene end was trimmed by 4 bases and the J gene end by 4 bases; junction bases not matched to a gene: 7. On this clonotype itself: Its cognate antigen is unknown.

The authors incorporated unique molecular identifiers into the TCR beta cDNA libraries. TCRdb called the PCR reads again in MiXCR, with one record for every CDR3 protein. This table has hundreds of thousands of distinct CDR3 sequences, around 40% appearing once. This sequence was found in a girl between 10 and 17 years old with multiple sclerosis. This chain links TRBV5-1 with TRBJ2-7, with 8 nucleotides matching TRBD2. The sample comprised blood. DNA of the CDR3: TGCGCCAGCAGCCGGGAGGGAGATCCGTACGAGCAGTACTTC. Amino acids: CASSREGDPYEQYF.